The clone carrying this TCR beta chain was counted a few times. In the authors' methods: Researchers report that nucleated cell counts were estimated from reference gene primer amplification. Sequencing was performed with immunoSEQ multiplex PCR; in TCRdb, only in-frame clones are kept and a portion is missing. The V and J calls and clone size are taken from that table; D and trimming were inferred from the DNA. The sample gives 120,000 to 150,000 clones, approximately 80% of which show up once; 35% to 40% is in the top ten. The record originates from a study of blood T cell repertoires in COVID-19. From germline, CDR1 is SGHTA and CDR2 FQGNSA. Trimming stripped 0 bases from V and 4 bases from J, with 12 bases between. CDR3 length equals 15 residues.

The V call is TRBV7-2, the J call TRBJ1-2, with a tentative D call TRBD1 (5 bases). The clonotype originates from a human donor in a cohort sampled during active COVID-19. Sequencing was carried out using peripheral blood. CDR3 sequence reads: CASSLARRQTYGYTF. CDR3 nucleotides: TGTGCCAGCAGCTTAGCGAGGAGACAGACCTATGGCTACACCTTC.